The 15 T cell receptor beta chains below all came from one sample that was sequenced in a study of CD8+ T cells in alopecia areata. Extraction of RNA preceded its reverse transcription into cDNA, which served as the sequencing template. Assay: immunoSEQ multiplex PCR; the TCRdb copy retains only in-frame clones and omits some. The sample yields around 160,000 clones, 87% seen once. The sample was CD8+ T cells sorted from blood, taken at week 0. The receptors were sampled from a human donor with alopecia areata.

This chain joins TRBV4-1 and TRBJ2-1; D not resolved. This CDR3 has 14 amino acids. V was trimmed by 4 bases and J by 5 bases, leaving 12 bases between them. Germline assignment: CDR1 MGHRA and CDR2 YSYEKL. The CDR3 bases are TGCGCCAGCAGCCTCGGGTGGGCAAACAATGAGCAGTTCTTC. The encoded protein is CASSLGWANNEQFF.

This clone came up a few times. The chain has TRBV29-1 and TRBJ2-2; D may be TRBD1 (6 bases). Looked up from germline, CDR1 is SQVTM and CDR2 is ANQGSEA. This CDR3 comprises 14 residues. V lost 6 bases, J lost 4 bases, and 15 bases lay in between. DNA of the CDR3: TGCAGCGTCACAGGGCTTCGGGGCACCGGGGAGCTGTTTTTT. It codes for CSVTGLRGTGELFF.

This rearrangement joins TRBV6-1 to TRBJ2-1; 9 bases match TRBD1. Germline V gives CDR1 MNHNS, CDR2 SASEGT. Trimming at V came to 7 bases and at J to 8 bases, leaving 9 bases not matched to a gene. The CDR3 consists of 14 residues. The CDR3 loop is CASTPGQGSDEQFF. For the CDR3, the DNA is TGTGCCAGCACCCCGGGACAGGGTTCGGATGAGCAGTTCTTC.

The rearrangement joins TRBV9 to TRBJ2-2; D possibly corresponds to TRBD2 (7 bases). V lost 0 bases, J lost 1 base, and 13 bases lay in between. This CDR3 has 17 residues. Germline assignment: CDR1 SGDLS and CDR2 YYNGEE. The CDR3 region has the DNA TGTGCCAGCAGCGTAGTAGGAGCGGGACAGAACACCGGGGAGCTGTTTTTT. It codes for CASSVVGAGQNTGELFF.

The V and J genes are TRBV29-1 and TRBJ2-7; either TRBD1 or TRBD2 may fit D (6 bases each). The CDR3 loop spans 13 amino acids. V lost 6 bases to trimming and J lost 1 base, with 13 bases between them. The germline V gene has CDR1 SQVTM and CDR2 ANQGSEA. CDR3 in amino acids: CSVITGASYEQYF. CDR3 nucleotides: TGCAGCGTCATAACGGGGGCATCCTACGAGCAGTACTTC.

J is TRBJ2-5 and V is TRBV4-1; D unresolved. The CDR3 has 14 amino acids. From germline, CDR1 is MGHRA and CDR2 YSYEKL. Deletions cut 1 base from V and 5 bases from J, with 11 bases between. The CDR3: CASSQVAGGETQYF. The CDR3 nucleotides read TGCGCCAGCAGCCAAGTTGCCGGCGGCGAGACCCAGTACTTC.

The chain employs TRBV27 and TRBJ1-1, with D maybe TRBD1 (5 bases). Trimming stripped 5 bases from V and 1 base from J, with 14 bases between. The germline V gene has CDR1 MNHEY and CDR2 SMNVEV (reference sequence). This CDR3 is 15 amino acids long. This chain's CDR3 is CASSLGGVTNTEAFF. The CDR3 nucleotides are TGTGCCAGCAGTCTCGGGGGAGTAACGAACACTGAAGCTTTCTTT.

The chain is built from TRBV25-1 and TRBJ2-7; perhaps D is TRBD1 or TRBD2 (6 bases each). The CDR3 consists of 17 residues. From germline, CDR1 is MGHDK and CDR2 SYGVNS. V was clipped by 4 bases and J by 2 bases, with 21 bases between them. CDR3 DNA: TGTGCCAGCAGTGGCCCGATACAGGGACTCCTTACCTACGAGCAGTACTTC. Amino acids: CASSGPIQGLLTYEQYF.

This sequence joins TRBV27 and TRBJ2-1; D call uncertain. The CDR3 is 15 residues long. Trimming left V 3 bases short and J 6 bases short, with 15 bases between. Germline CDR1 reads MNHEY; CDR2 reads SMNVEV (reference sequence). CDR3 in DNA: TGTGCCAGCAGTTTCGAGCTGAGCAGAACCAATGAGCAGTTCTTC. Its translation: CASSFELSRTNEQFF.

The V and J genes are TRBV11-1 and TRBJ2-7; D may correspond to TRBD1 or TRBD2 (5 bases each). The CDR3 runs 13 residues. Germline V CDR1 and CDR2: SGHAT, FQDESV (reference sequence). The V end lost 5 bases, the J end lost 4 bases, and 12 bases lay between the germline ends. CDR3 nucleotide sequence: TGTGCCAGCAGCGCCCCCGAGGGGTACGAGCAGTACTTC. This codes for CASSAPEGYEQYF.

The V gene is TRBV9, the J gene TRBJ2-1, with D perhaps being TRBD1 or TRBD2 (6 bases each). V was pared by 7 bases and J by 2 bases, with 13 bases between. This CDR3 spans 14 amino acids. In germline, CDR1 is SGDLS, CDR2 YYNGEE. The chain's CDR3 is CASSAGHTYNEQFF. In DNA form, the CDR3 reads TGTGCCAGCTCGGCGGGACATACCTACAATGAGCAGTTCTTC.

This sequence joins TRBV7-9 and TRBJ2-5; the D is unclear. There are 12 residues in the CDR3. Germline CDR1 is SEHNR and CDR2 is FQNEAQ (reference sequence). The germline V and J ends were trimmed by 4 bases and 4 bases, with 7 bases remaining between them. This CDR3 is CASSWAGETQYF. CDR3 in DNA: TGTGCCAGCAGCTGGGCCGGAGAGACCCAGTACTTC. The full variable domain, in which reference TRBV7-9 and TRBJ2-5 provide the parts outside the CDR3, is DTGVSQNPRHKITKRGQNVTFRCDPISEHNRLYWYRQTLGQGPEFLTYFQNEAQLEKSRLLSDRFSAERPKGSFSTLEIQRTEQGDSAMYLCASSWAGETQYFGPGTRLLVL.

V and J are TRBV7-2 and TRBJ2-5, with D tentatively TRBD1 (7 bases). V shed 5 bases and J shed 5 bases, with 18 bases lying between them. The CDR3 extends over 15 amino acids. CDR1 and CDR2 from the germline V gene are SGHTA and FQGNSA. CDR3 protein: CASSAGGGALETQYF. In nucleotides, the CDR3 is TGTGCCAGCAGCGCCGGAGGGGGCGCCTTGGAGACCCAGTACTTC.

The chain combines TRBV7-9 with TRBJ1-2, with D perhaps TRBD1 (6 bases). This CDR3 region has 15 residues. Germline V gives CDR1 SEHNR, CDR2 FQNEAQ (reference sequence). Trimming pared 1 base from V and 4 bases from J, leaving 13 bases between. The CDR3 spells CASSLGGRDIYGYTF. The CDR3 nucleotides are TGTGCCAGCAGCTTAGGGGGACGGGACATCTATGGCTACACCTTC.

The gene calls are TRBV14 and TRBJ1-6, with D unresolved. Trimming shortened V by 0 bases and J by 0 bases, and 9 bases separated the two germline ends. The CDR3 is 17 amino acids. Germline values: CDR1 SGHDN, CDR2 FVKESK. CDR3 amino acids: CASSQETASSYNSPLHF. The CDR3 DNA sequence: TGTGCCAGCAGCCAAGAAACGGCGAGCTCCTATAATTCACCCCTCCACTTT.